This T cell receptor beta chain was documented in a study of T cell repertoires in cytomegalovirus infection. On the study more broadly: It was the public TCR beta signatures that indicated both CMV infection and matching HLA type.

TCRdb recomputed calls from the reads with MiXCR, one row per CDR3 protein. Found here are 560,000 or so distinct CDR3 sequences, approximately 15% of them singletons; the top ten hold 20% to 30%. Points from the study as a whole: Carriage of CMV together with the relevant HLA was identifiable through cumulative public TCR beta family frequency. HLA-C-restricted CMV clonotypes gave the most frequent clonotype in two of eight donors.

V was cut by 0 bases and J by 3 bases, with 20 bases left in between. Germline V CDR1 and CDR2: SGHDN, FVKESK. The CDR3 runs to 18 residues. Turning to this clonotype: Its target is unknown.

The clonotype comes from a human donor in good health (CMV status not recorded). Some clones in this sample may be carry-over from other donors' samples. V is TRBV14 and J is TRBJ1-1; D remains ambiguous. Input material: CD8+ T cells from PBMCs. The CDR3 here is CASSQDVPGIISDTEAFF. The CDR3 coding sequence is TGTGCCAGCAGCCAAGATGTACCGGGTATTATTTCGGACACTGAAGCTTTCTTT.